This record concerns one T cell receptor beta chain sequence. What it binds is unknown. The data belong to a study of post-analysis software for immune sequencing data. Study at large: The disease courses spanned relapsing-remitting, secondary progressive and progressive-relapsing forms of multiple sclerosis.

The germline gives CDR1 ENHRY, CDR2 SYGVKD. V dropped 4 bases and J dropped 4 bases, with 10 bases sitting between them. This CDR3 contains 13 residues. cDNA libraries of TCR beta carried unique molecular identifiers. One entry per CDR3 protein, called by TCRdb with MiXCR from the PCR reads. The sample lists about 400,000 distinct CDR3 sequences, around 33% occurring once. Points from the study as a whole: Same-batch preparations were strongly co-clustered by F measure. Included in a set of about five TRBV segments more frequent in patients than controls were TRBV5-6, TRBV5-1 and TRBV20-1. For normalized Chao1 diversity, multiple sclerosis patients scored significantly lower than controls did.

What was sequenced was blood. The source is a girl under 18 with multiple sclerosis. This chain connects TRBV10-3 to TRBJ1-2; D is perhaps TRBD1 (5 bases). CDR3 loop: CAISAEGSYGYTF. DNA of the CDR3: TGTGCCATCAGTGCGGAGGGGTCCTATGGCTACACCTTC.